The 12 T cell receptor beta chains presented below share a single source sample, sequenced in a study of cytotoxic CD8 clonotypes in ibrutinib-treated CLL. Data came from immunoSEQ multiplex PCR; TCRdb stores just in-frame clones and leaves some out. The sample has approximately 190,000 clones; nearly 80% are singletons. Sequences were derived from PBMCs, sampled after 12 months of ibrutinib treatment. The receptors derive from a human donor with chronic lymphocytic leukemia.

The chain employs TRBV5-4 and TRBJ2-5, with unresolved D. CDR1 SGHNT and CDR2 YYREEE come from the germline V gene (reference sequence). The CDR3 extends over 17 amino acids. V was pared by 4 bases and J by 0 bases, with 19 bases between. The CDR3 sequence is CASSPHGGSTYQETQYF. The CDR3 DNA is TGTGCCAGCAGCCCCCACGGCGGCAGCACCTACCAAGAGACCCAGTACTTC. The full variable domain, rest sourced from reference TRBV5-4 and TRBJ2-5, is ETGVTQSPTHLIKTRGQQVTLRCSSQSGHNTVSWYQQALGQGPQFIFQYYREEENGRGNFPPRFSGLQFPNYSSELNVNALELDDSALYLCASSPHGGSTYQETQYFGPGTRLLVL.

This clone appeared once. The genes are TRBV7-9 and TRBJ1-1; D ambiguous. The CDR3 extends over 13 amino acids. Per the germline V gene, CDR1 is SEHNR and CDR2 is FQNEAQ (reference sequence). Trimming stripped 5 bases from V and 3 bases from J, with 10 bases between. The CDR3 loop is CASSPVVDTEAFF. The CDR3 nucleotides read TGTGCCAGCAGCCCCGTGGTGGACACTGAAGCTTTCTTT.

The chain uses TRBV28 and TRBJ2-5; 10 bases align to TRBD2. Per germline, CDR1 MDHEN and CDR2 SYDVKM. The CDR3 extends over 13 amino acids. The DNA of the CDR3 is TGTGGCACTGGGACTAGCGTACAAGAGACCCAGTACTTC. Its translation is CGTGTSVQETQYF.

CDR3 in DNA: TGTGCCAGCAGCAGGGACAGGGCTACTTCTGGGGCCAACGTCCTGACTTTC. Protein sequence: CASSRDRATSGANVLTF. J is TRBJ2-6 and V is TRBV5-4, with TRBD1 matching 9 bases. Germline values: CDR1 SGHNT, CDR2 YYREEE (reference sequence). The CDR3 sequence is 17 residues long. V lost 4 bases to trimming and J lost 1 base; unmatched junction nucleotides: 6.

The rearrangement uses TRBV7-6 and TRBJ2-3; TRBD2 might be the D (5 bases). The CDR3 spans 14 residues. Looked up from germline, CDR1 is SGHVS and CDR2 is FNYEAQ. Trimming shortened V by 4 bases and J by 5 bases, and 13 bases separated the two germline ends. CDR3 region: CASSYRTAGDTQYF. The CDR3 DNA sequence: TGTGCCAGCAGCTACCGGACGGCGGGAGATACGCAGTATTTT.

This clone was observed a handful of times. The V and J genes are TRBV5-1 and TRBJ2-5; weak D call: TRBD1 (6 bases). Trimming removed 4 bases from V and 2 bases from J, with 21 bases in between. The germline CDR1 and CDR2 sequences are SGHRS and YFSETQ. There are 17 residues in the CDR3. In DNA, the CDR3 is TGCGCCAGCAGCCTAGAAATTCCGGGACAACTACAAGAGACCCAGTACTTC. It specifies CASSLEIPGQLQETQYF. The complete variable domain, with remaining parts taken from reference TRBV5-1 and TRBJ2-5, reads KAGVTQTPRYLIKTRGQQVTLSCSPISGHRSVSWYQQTPGQGLQFLFEYFSETQRNKGNFPGRFSGRQFSNSRSEMNVSTLELGDSALYLCASSLEIPGQLQETQYFGPGTRLLVL.

This clone is a singleton in its sample. The chain has TRBV19 and TRBJ2-7; unclear D gene. Trimming removed 5 bases from V and 0 bases from J, with 11 bases in between. The CDR3 is 14 residues long. Germline CDR1 reads LNHDA; CDR2 reads SQIVND (reference sequence). CDR3 sequence: CASSPGQASYEQYF. CDR3 DNA sequence: TGTGCCAGTAGTCCCGGGCAGGCCTCCTACGAGCAGTACTTC.

The chain recombines TRBV15 with TRBJ1-3; possible D gene TRBD1, 6 bases. This CDR3 is built from 15 residues. V was shortened by 4 bases and J by 4 bases, with 14 bases between the two germline ends. The germline CDR1 and CDR2 sequences are LNHNV and YYDKDF (reference sequence). Here the CDR3 reads CATSTFTGNGNTIYF. The CDR3 bases are TGTGCCACCAGCACCTTTACAGGGAACGGAAACACCATATATTTT.

The sample holds one count of this clone. The identical CDR3 is also encoded by other nucleotide sequences in the sample. The J gene is TRBJ2-5, the V gene TRBV5-6; the D gene is possibly TRBD2 (6 bases). This CDR3 contains 11 residues. Germline CDR1 is SGHDT and CDR2 is YYEEEE. The ends were cut back, 4 bases at V and 5 bases at J, with 6 bases in the middle. The CDR3 spells CASSREETQYF. CDR3 nucleotide sequence: TGTGCCAGCAGCCGGGAGGAGACCCAGTACTTC.

This chain joins TRBV7-9 and TRBJ2-2, with D possibly called TRBD1 or TRBD2 (5 bases each). Germline CDR1 reads SEHNR; CDR2 reads FQNEAQ (reference sequence). Trimming removed 5 bases at V and 0 bases at J, with 13 bases between. The CDR3 has 16 residues. The CDR3 DNA is TGTGCCAGCAGCGCGTCCGGGACCTCGAACACCGGGGAGCTGTTTTTT. Amino acids: CASSASGTSNTGELFF.

This sequence joins TRBV7-6 and TRBJ1-1; 11 bases match TRBD1. The V segment lost 6 bases and the J segment 7 bases; nucleotides outside the gene matches: 4. From germline, CDR1 is SGHVS and CDR2 FNYEAQ. The CDR3 is 13 amino acids. This chain's CDR3 is CASRLGTGGEAFF. The CDR3 DNA reads as TGTGCCAGCAGACTTGGGACAGGGGGTGAAGCTTTCTTT.

This chain links TRBV5-4 with TRBJ2-5, with D uncertain. The CDR3 contains 13 residues. CDR1 and CDR2 (germline): SGHNT, YYREEE (reference sequence). V gave up 4 bases and J gave up 1 base, with 8 bases separating them. Written as DNA, the CDR3 is TGTGCCAGCAGCGTGGGGTCCCAAGAGACCCAGTACTTC. As protein: CASSVGSQETQYF.